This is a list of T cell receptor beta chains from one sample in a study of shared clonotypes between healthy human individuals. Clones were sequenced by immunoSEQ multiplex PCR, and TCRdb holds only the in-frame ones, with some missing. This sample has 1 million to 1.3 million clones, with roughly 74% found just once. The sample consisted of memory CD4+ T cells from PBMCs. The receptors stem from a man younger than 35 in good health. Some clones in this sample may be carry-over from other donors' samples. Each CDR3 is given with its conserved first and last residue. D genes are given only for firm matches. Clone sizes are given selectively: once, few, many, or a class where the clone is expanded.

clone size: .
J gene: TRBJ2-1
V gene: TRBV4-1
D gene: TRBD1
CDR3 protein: CASSHEGTDNEQFF
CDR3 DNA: TGCGCCAGCAGCCACGAGGGGACAGACAATGAGCAGTTCTTC

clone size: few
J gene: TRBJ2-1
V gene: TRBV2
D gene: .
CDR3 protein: CASSEVDEQFF
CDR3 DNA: TGTGCCAGCAGTGAAGTAGATGAGCAGTTCTTC

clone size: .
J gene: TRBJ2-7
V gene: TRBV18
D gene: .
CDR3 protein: CASSPPGYGEQYF
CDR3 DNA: TGTGCCAGCTCACCTCCCGGGTATGGCGAGCAGTACTTC

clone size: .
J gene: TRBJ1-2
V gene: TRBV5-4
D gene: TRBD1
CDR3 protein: CASSFWDRPYGYTF
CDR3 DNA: TGTGCCAGCAGCTTTTGGGACAGGCCCTATGGCTACACCTTC

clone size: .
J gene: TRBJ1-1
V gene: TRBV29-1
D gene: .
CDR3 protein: CSVAGRAKTEAFF
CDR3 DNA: TGCAGCGTCGCTGGACGGGCAAAGACTGAAGCTTTCTTT

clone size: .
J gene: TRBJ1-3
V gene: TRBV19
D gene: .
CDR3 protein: CASGSEVGGNTIYF
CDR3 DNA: TGTGCCAGTGGGTCTGAAGTGGGCGGAAACACCATATATTTT

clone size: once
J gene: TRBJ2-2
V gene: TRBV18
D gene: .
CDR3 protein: CASSPKTGELFF
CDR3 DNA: TGTGCCAGCTCACCAAAAACCGGGGAGCTGTTTTTT

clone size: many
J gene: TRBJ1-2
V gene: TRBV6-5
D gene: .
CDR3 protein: CASSYSGYGYTF
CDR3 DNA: TGTGCCAGCAGTTACAGCGGGTATGGCTACACCTTC

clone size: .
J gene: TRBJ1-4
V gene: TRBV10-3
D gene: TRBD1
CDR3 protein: CAISEQGSTNEKLFF
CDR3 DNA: TGTGCCATCAGTGAACAGGGGTCGACTAATGAAAAACTGTTTTTT

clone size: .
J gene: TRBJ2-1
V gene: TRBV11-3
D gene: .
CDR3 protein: CASSLEGTSSYNEQFF
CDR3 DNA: TGTGCCAGCAGCTTAGAGGGTACAAGCTCCTACAATGAGCAGTTCTTC

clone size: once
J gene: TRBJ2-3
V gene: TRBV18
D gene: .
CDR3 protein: CASSTLGSTDTQYF
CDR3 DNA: TGTGCCAGCTCCACCTTGGGGTCCACAGATACGCAGTATTTT

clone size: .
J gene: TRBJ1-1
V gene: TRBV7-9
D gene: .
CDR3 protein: CASSLIGGNTEAFF
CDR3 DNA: TGTGCCAGCAGCTTAATCGGGGGAAACACTGAAGCTTTCTTT

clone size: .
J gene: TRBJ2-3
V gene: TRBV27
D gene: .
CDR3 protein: CASSLLRRRPTDTQYF
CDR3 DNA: TGTGCCAGCAGTCTTCTTAGGCGCAGACCCACAGATACGCAGTATTTT

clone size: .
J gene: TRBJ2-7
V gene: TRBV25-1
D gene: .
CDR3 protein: CASSEFGAGKGEQYF
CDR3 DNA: TGTGCCAGCAGTGAATTCGGGGCAGGGAAGGGCGAGCAGTACTTC

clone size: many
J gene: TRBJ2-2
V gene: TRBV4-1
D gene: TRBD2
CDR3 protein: CASSPYTGTRGNTGELFF
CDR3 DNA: TGCGCCAGCAGCCCATATACCGGGACTAGAGGGAACACCGGGGAGCTGTTTTTT

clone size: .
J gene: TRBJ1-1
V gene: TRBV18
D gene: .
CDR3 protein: CASSPPDRKVLGTEAFF
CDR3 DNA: TGTGCCAGCTCACCACCCGACAGGAAGGTTCTCGGCACTGAAGCTTTCTTT

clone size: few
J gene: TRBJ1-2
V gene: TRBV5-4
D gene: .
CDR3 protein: CASSLSQTEFYGYTF
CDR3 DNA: TGTGCCAGCAGCTTGAGCCAGACAGAATTCTATGGCTACACCTTC

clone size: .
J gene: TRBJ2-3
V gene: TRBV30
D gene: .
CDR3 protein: CAWSGGNGSTDTQYF
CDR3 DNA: TGTGCCTGGAGCGGCGGGAATGGGAGCACAGATACGCAGTATTTT

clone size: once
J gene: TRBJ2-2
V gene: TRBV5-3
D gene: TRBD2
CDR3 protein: CARSSISGRKHGELFF
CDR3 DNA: TGTGCCAGAAGCTCAATCAGCGGGAGGAAACACGGGGAGCTGTTTTTT

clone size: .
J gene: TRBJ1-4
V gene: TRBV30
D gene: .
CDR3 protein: CAWSVGPGLANEKLFF
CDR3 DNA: TGTGCCTGGAGTGTAGGTCCGGGTTTGGCTAATGAAAAACTGTTTTTT

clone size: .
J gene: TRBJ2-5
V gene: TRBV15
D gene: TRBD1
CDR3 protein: CATSTRTGGIETQYF
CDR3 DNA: TGTGCCACCAGCACTAGGACAGGGGGGATAGAGACCCAGTACTTC

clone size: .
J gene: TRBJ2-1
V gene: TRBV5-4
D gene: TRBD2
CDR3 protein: CASSSPGLAYNEQFF
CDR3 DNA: TGTGCCAGCAGCTCCCCGGGACTAGCCTACAATGAGCAGTTCTTC

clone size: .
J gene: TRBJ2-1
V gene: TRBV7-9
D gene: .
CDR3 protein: CASSQNSAPGDEQFF
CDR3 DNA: TGTGCCAGCAGCCAGAATTCGGCGCCTGGCGATGAGCAGTTCTTC

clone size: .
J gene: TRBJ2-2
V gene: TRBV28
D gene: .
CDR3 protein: CASSFLSGAPSGELFF
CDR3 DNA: TGTGCCAGCAGTTTTTTGTCAGGGGCTCCTAGTGGGGAGCTGTTTTTT

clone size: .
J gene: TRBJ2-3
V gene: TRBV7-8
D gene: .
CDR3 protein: CASSAETGSTDTQYF
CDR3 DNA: TGTGCCAGCAGCGCAGAGACAGGAAGCACAGATACGCAGTATTTT

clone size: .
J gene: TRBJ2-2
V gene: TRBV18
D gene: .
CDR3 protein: CASSPQAALGTGELFF
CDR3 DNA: TGTGCCAGCTCCCCGCAAGCGGCTTTGGGGACCGGGGAGCTGTTTTTT

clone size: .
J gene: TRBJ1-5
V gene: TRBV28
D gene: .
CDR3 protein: CASSSEAFSNQPQHF
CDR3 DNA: TGTGCCAGCAGTTCCGAGGCCTTTAGCAATCAGCCCCAGCATTTT

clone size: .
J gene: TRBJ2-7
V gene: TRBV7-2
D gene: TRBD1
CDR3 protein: CASSLRTGRVHEQYF
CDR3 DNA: TGTGCCAGCAGCCTCAGGACAGGGCGGGTCCACGAGCAGTACTTC

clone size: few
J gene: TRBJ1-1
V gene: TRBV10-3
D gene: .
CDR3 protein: CATESGSEAFF
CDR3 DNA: TGTGCCACAGAATCCGGGTCCGAAGCTTTCTTT

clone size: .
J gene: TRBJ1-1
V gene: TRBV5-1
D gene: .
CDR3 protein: CASSLSERGTEAFF
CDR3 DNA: TGCGCCAGCAGCTTAAGTGAGAGGGGAACTGAAGCTTTCTTT

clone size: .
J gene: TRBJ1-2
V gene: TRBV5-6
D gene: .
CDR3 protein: CASSPARPTGFGYTF
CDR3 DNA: TGTGCCAGCAGCCCTGCTCGGCCGACGGGCTTTGGCTACACCTTC

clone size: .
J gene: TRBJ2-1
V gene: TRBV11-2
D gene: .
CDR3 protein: CASSERGGLHDNEQFF
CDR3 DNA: TGTGCCAGCAGCGAAAGGGGGGGACTTCATGACAATGAGCAGTTCTTC

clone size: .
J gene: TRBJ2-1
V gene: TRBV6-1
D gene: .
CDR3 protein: CASSEKGQEALEFF
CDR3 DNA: TGTGCCAGCAGTGAAAAAGGCCAAGAAGCTCTGGAGTTCTTC

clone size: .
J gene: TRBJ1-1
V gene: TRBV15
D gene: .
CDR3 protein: CATSPMTAATEAFF
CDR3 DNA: TGTGCCACCAGCCCTATGACGGCCGCCACTGAAGCTTTCTTT

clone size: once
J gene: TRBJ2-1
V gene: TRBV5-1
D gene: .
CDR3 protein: CASSGGMRDNEQFF
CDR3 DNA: TGCGCCAGCTCCGGCGGGATGAGGGACAATGAGCAGTTCTTC

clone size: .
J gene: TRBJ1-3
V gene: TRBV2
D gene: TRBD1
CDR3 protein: CASRGTGGFGNTIYF
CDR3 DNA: TGTGCCAGCAGAGGTACAGGGGGCTTTGGAAACACCATATATTTT

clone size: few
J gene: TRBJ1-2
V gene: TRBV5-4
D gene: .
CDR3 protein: CASSFYTGDYGYTF
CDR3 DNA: TGTGCCAGCAGCTTTTATACAGGTGACTATGGCTACACCTTC